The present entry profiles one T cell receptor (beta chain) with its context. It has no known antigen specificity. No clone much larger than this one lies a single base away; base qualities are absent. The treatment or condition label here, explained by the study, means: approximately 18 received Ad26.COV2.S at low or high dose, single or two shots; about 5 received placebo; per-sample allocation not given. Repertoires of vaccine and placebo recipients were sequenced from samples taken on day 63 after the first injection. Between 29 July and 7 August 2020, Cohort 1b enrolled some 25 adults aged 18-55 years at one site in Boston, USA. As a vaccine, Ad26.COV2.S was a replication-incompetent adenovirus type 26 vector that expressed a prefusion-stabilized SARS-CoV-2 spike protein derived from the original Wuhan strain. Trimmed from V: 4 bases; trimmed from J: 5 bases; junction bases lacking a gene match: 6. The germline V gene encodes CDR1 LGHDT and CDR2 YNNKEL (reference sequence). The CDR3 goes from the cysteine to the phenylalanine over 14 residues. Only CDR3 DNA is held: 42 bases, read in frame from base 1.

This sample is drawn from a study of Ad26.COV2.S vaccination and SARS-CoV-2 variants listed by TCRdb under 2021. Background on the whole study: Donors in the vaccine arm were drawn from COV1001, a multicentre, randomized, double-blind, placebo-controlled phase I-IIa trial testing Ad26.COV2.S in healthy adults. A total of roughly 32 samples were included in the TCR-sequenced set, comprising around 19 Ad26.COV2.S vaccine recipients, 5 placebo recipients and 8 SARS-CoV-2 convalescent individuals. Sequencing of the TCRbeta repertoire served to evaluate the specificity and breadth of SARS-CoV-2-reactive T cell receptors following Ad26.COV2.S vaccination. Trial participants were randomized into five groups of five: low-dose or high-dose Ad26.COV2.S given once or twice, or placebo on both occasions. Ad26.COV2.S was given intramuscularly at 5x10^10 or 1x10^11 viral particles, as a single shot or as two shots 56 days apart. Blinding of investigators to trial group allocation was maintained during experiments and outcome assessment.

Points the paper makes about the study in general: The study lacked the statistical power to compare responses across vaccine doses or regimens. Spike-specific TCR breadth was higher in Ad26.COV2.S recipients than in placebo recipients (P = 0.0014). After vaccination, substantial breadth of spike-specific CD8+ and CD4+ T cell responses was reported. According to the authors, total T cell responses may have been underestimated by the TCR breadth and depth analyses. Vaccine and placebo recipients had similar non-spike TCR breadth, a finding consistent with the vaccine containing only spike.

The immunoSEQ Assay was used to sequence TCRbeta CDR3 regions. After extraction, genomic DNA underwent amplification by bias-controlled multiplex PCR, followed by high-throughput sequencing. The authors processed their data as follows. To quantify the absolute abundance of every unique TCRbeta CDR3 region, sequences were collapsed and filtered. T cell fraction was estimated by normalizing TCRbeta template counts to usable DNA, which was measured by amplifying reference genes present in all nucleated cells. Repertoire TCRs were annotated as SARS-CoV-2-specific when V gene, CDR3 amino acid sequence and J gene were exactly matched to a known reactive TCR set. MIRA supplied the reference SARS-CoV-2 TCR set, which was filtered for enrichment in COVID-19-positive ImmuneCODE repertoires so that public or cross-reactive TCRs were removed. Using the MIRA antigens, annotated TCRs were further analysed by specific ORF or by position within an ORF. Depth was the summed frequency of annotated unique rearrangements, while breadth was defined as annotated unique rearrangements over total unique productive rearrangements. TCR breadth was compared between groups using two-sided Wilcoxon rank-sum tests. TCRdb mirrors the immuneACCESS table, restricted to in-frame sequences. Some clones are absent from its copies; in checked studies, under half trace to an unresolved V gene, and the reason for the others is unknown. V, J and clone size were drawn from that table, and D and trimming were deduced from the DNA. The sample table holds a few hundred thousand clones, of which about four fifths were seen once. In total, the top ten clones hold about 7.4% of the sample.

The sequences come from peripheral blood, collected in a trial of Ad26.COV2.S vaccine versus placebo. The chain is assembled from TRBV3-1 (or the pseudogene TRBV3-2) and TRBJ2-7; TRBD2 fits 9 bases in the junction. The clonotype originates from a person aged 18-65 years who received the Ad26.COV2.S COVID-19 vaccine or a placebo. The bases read TGTGCCAGCAGCCCCCGGACTAGCGAAAACGAGCAGTACTTC. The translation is CASSPRTSENEQYF.